This T cell receptor beta chain was sequenced for a study of T cells after yellow fever vaccination. Study at large: The fractions with low cell numbers were processed using SMART-Seq v4 Ultra Low Input.

Trimming left V 0 bases short and J 2 bases short, with 14 bases between. The length of the CDR3 is 16 residues. The germline gives CDR1 SGHNT, CDR2 YYREEE (reference sequence). Points from the study as a whole: Most primary-vaccination clones reappeared after the booster (just under 98% CD4, 85% to 90% CD8). The CD4 and CD8 compartments had a small share of their clonotypes in common.

The TCR cDNA carried a universal primer site and UMIs from 5'RACE template switching. Each CDR3 protein is one row after TCRdb ran MiXCR on the 5' RACE reads. The sample consists of approximately 300,000 distinct CDR3 sequences, about 11% of them appearing once. Turning to this clonotype: Its target is not known.

The chain links TRBV5-4 to TRBJ2-5; D may be TRBD2 (7 bases). The sequences come from CD4+ T cells sorted from PBMCs, collected 45 days after the yellow fever booster vaccination. This TCR derives from a man aged 18 to 30 who received the YFV17D yellow fever vaccine. CDR3: CASSLGGGRPQETQYF. In DNA, the CDR3 is TGTGCCAGCAGCTTGGGCGGGGGCCGACCTCAAGAGACCCAGTACTTC.